This T cell receptor (beta chain) derives from a study of identical twins. TCRdb ran MiXCR on the 5' RACE reads and lists one entry per CDR3 protein. Among 350,000 to 450,000 distinct CDR3 sequences listed, under 20% were seen once. V was shortened by 3 bases and J by 5 bases, with 15 bases between the two germline ends. This CDR3 comprises 16 residues. Germline CDR1 is KGHDR and CDR2 is SFDVKD. Specimen: naive T cells sorted from blood. The chain employs TRBV24-1 and TRBJ2-2, with D possibly matching TRBD2 (7 bases). This sequence was found in a man aged 50-60 years in good health. CDR3 nucleotide sequence: TGTGCCACCAGTGATGGGGGGGGCCCGTGGACCGGGGAGCTGTTTTTT. Protein sequence: CATSDGGGPWTGELFF.